This TCR beta chain was obtained from a study of radiation and T cells in renal cell carcinoma. The wider study: Nephrectomy followed 15 Gy stereotactic body radiation by 4 weeks.

Notes on the study in general: Top tumor clonotypes rose in blood 2 weeks post-radiation, then contracted.

Stated time point: baseline pretreatment blood. Noted treatment: 15 Gy SBRT to primary tumor, nephrectomy 4 weeks later. Of note for this clone: The antigen is unknown.

Measured with immunoSEQ multiplex PCR; TCRdb has only the in-frame clones, and not every one. The sample contains about 130,000 clones, 88% of which appear only once. The sample consisted of blood, taken from a patient whose treatment included radiotherapy and nephrectomy. This clonotype was obtained from a woman in her forties or fifties with renal cell carcinoma.

The chain's CDR3 is CATSMGTMSGGTDTQYF. CDR3 sequence (DNA): TGTGCCACCAGCATGGGTACTATGAGCGGGGGCACAGATACGCAGTATTTT. This chain joins TRBV15 and TRBJ2-3; TRBD2 aligns across 7 bases. The CDR3 has 17 residues. Germline lookup yields CDR1 LNHNV and CDR2 YYDKDF (reference sequence). V lost 4 bases, J lost 1 base, and 11 bases stayed unmatched.